This T cell receptor (beta chain) was captured in a study of CXCR3-negative and CXCR3-positive naive CD8 T cells. Study outcomes and limitations: Freshly isolated PBMCs were used in most assays, given partial CXCR3 loss after freezing. Both naive subsets showed comparably high diversity, and memory CD8+ cells showed much lower diversity.

Concerning this clonotype itself: The antigen is unknown.

cDNA libraries for TRB were generated by 5' RACE incorporating UMI labels. For each CDR3 protein, TCRdb gives one entry from its re-call of the 5' RACE reads, without DNA. The table lists roughly 86,000 distinct CDR3 sequences. Every CD8+ subset sample held some 300,000 flow-sorted cells, done in triplicate. Naive CD8+ T lymphocytes were specified as CD45RO-CCR7+CD27+CD95-. The CDR3 has 15 residues. Germline V lookup: CDR1 MDHEN, CDR2 SYDVKM. The gene calls are TRBV28 and TRBJ2-7; the TCRdb D gene call, TRBD1, has no DNA to confirm it. The material sequenced was naive CXCR3- CD8+ T cells from blood. Specified subset: CD45RO-CCR7+CD27+CD95- naive CD8+ T cells lacking CXCR3 (TNR3-). The sequence derives from a human donor in good health. Some clones in this sample may be carry-over from other donors' samples. The CDR3 is CASRWTGDGSYEQYF.